This T cell receptor (beta chain) comes out of a study of blood T cell repertoires in COVID-19. About the study: T cells, B-cell-depleted T cells, or PBMCs supplied cDNA or gDNA.

J lost 7 bases, V lost 10 bases, and 11 bases had no gene match. This CDR3 comprises 14 residues. CDR1 is SEHNR and CDR2 is FQNEAQ in the germline V gene (reference sequence). Per the original data handling: Amplification of reference gene primers was used by the study to estimate nucleated cell counts. Only in-frame clones appear in the TCRdb table, and some are missing; sequencing was by immunoSEQ multiplex PCR. V and J calls and clone size are those listed in that table; D and trimming were worked out from the DNA. The sample shows 200,000 or so clones, about nine tenths of them seen only once. Enrolled through a virtual design, the participants were between 18 and 89 years of age and came from around 25 US areas. Cohorts were assigned according to the clinical history that participants reported.

Sequenced: PBMCs or T cells enriched from blood (not recorded which). The sequence derives from a middle-aged woman with acute COVID-19. This chain links TRBV7-9 with TRBJ2-1; 9 nucleotides match TRBD2. CDR3 nucleotide sequence: TGTGCCACCCTACCGGGACTAGCCCTTAATGAGCAGTTCTTC. Translation gives CATLPGLALNEQFF.